A single T cell receptor beta chain is shown here with its context. This clonotype has a handful of counts. No antigen is known for it. Qualities for individual bases were not recorded, and no much larger clone is one base off. The data originate from a study of T cell repertoires in cytomegalovirus infection (dated by TCRdb to about 2019). With regard to the full study: The peptide stimulations were aimed at well-studied HLA-B-restricted epitopes as well as recently identified HLA-C-restricted CMV epitopes, whose presentation resists viral immunomodulation. The HLA type of each donor mattered for the analysis, because public TCR beta signatures pointed to carriage of CMV infection along with the matching HLA type.

What the authors observed across the whole study: The ex vivo response was dominated by HLA-C-restricted CMV-specific TCR beta clonotypes, and the single most frequent clonotype in two of eight donors was supplied by these HLA-C-restricted clonotypes. Cumulative frequency of public TCR beta family members discriminated carriers of CMV infection plus the relevant HLA type in this cohort and an independent approximately 350-donor cohort.

TCRdb records Illumina HiSeq 1500 as the sequencer. In TCRdb, the public reads were trimmed at Q25 with fastp and aligned with MiXCR, with productive beta chains retained. Rows merge per CDR3 protein into single entries with the most common DNA and genes. The sample contains about 900,000 distinct CDR3 sequences, around 31% of them found a single time. Jointly, the top ten make up more than 12% of the sample. The sample's treatment or condition, from its label and the paper: in vitro stimulation with specific CMV peptide epitopes to enrich CMV-specific T cells. CDR1 and CDR2 (SGHNT, YYREEE) derive from the germline V gene (reference sequence). Including cysteine and phenylalanine, the CDR3 has 17 amino acids. Only the CDR3 part of the read is kept: 51 bases, read in frame from the first base. For this chain, trimming is 3 bases at the V end and 4 bases at the J end, and the number of junction bases without a gene match is 9.

The material was cultured CD8+ T cells from PBMCs, obtained from culture after CMV antigen stimulation. This receptor was obtained from a human donor in good health (CMV status not recorded). Some clones in this sample may be carry-over from other donors' samples. The V and J genes are TRBV5-4 and TRBJ1-6; 8 bases in the middle match TRBD1. Here the CDR3 is given as CASSSSGTGVYNSPLHF. The DNA sequence reads TGTGCCAGCAGCTCCTCCGGGACAGGCGTTTATAATTCACCCCTCCACTTT.